One and the same sample provided the 17 T cell receptor beta chains below, sequenced in a study of cytomegalovirus exposure and HLA in healthy donors. PCR was performed using 60 Vbeta and 13 Jbeta primers. Sequencing was performed with immunoSEQ multiplex PCR; in TCRdb, only in-frame clones are kept and a portion is missing. The sample contains about 170,000 clones, approximately 70% of which appear only once. The sample was PBMCs. The receptors stem from a man aged 35-49 years in good health and CMV-seropositive.

The chain joins TRBV18 to TRBJ2-7; 7 bases are shared with TRBD1. The V segment lost 7 bases and the J segment 0 bases; nucleotides outside the gene matches: 3. Germline loops: CDR1 KGHSH, CDR2 LQKENI. This CDR3 region has 13 residues. The CDR3 DNA follows: TGTGCCAGCTACCGGGACAGCTCCTACGAGCAGTACTTC. Its translation is CASYRDSSYEQYF.

The sample holds a few counts of this clone. The CDR3 coding sequence is TGTGCCAGCAGCTTCCGGGGGGGGAGGGGGAATGAAAAACTGTTTTTT. It encodes CASSFRGGRGNEKLFF. The genes are TRBV7-8 and TRBJ1-4, with a tentative D call TRBD1 (6 bases). Trimming cost V 3 bases and J 5 bases, with 16 bases left between them. The germline V gene has CDR1 SGHVS and CDR2 FQNEAQ. This CDR3 contains 16 residues.

This clone was seen only once. This chain joins TRBV19 and TRBJ1-6, with D possibly TRBD1 on 5 matching bases. Germline loops: CDR1 LNHDA, CDR2 SQIVND (reference sequence). The CDR3 consists of 17 residues. V lost 1 base, J lost 10 bases, and 20 bases lay in between. The DNA for the CDR3 is TGTGCCAGTAGTATAGGCCAACCGGGGGTTCTGGGATCACCCCTCCACTTT. Translated: CASSIGQPGVLGSPLHF.

This rearrangement joins TRBV9 to TRBJ1-2; D possibly corresponds to TRBD1 (5 bases). Germline loops: CDR1 SGDLS, CDR2 YYNGEE. The V and J ends lost 0 bases and 1 base respectively, with 10 bases between them. CDR3 length equals 15 residues. CDR3 DNA sequence: TGTGCCAGCAGCGTAGATTGGCAGGGTAACTATGGCTACACCTTC. Its protein is CASSVDWQGNYGYTF.

V usage is TRBV7-9 and J usage is TRBJ2-5; D call uncertain. The CDR3 runs 12 residues. The germline V and J ends were trimmed by 5 bases and 7 bases, with 11 bases remaining between them. Germline V lookup: CDR1 SEHNR, CDR2 FQNEAQ (reference sequence). The CDR3 DNA reads TGTGCCAGCAGCCATCCCGGCGGGACCCAGTACTTC. Translation gives CASSHPGGTQYF.

The chain carries TRBV6-6 and TRBJ2-3, with 7 bases identical to TRBD1. Germline assignment: CDR1 MNHNY and CDR2 SVGAGI (reference sequence). V was pared by 7 bases and J by 8 bases, with 15 bases of the junction left unmatched. The CDR3 has 15 amino acids. CDR3 DNA: TGTGCCAGCACATTTCGCCAGACAGGGTCAGGTACGCAGTATTTT. Translating gives CASTFRQTGSGTQYF.

The V and J genes are TRBV4-2 and TRBJ1-2, with a possible D match to TRBD1 (6 bases). The germline gives CDR1 LGHNA, CDR2 YNFKEQ. The CDR3 consists of 13 residues. Trimming took off 7 bases at V and 4 bases at J, with 13 bases between the two ends. Here the CDR3 DNA reads TGTGCCAGCACCTCGGACAGTTTCTATGGCTACACCTTC. Protein sequence: CASTSDSFYGYTF.

This chain links TRBV4-2 with TRBJ2-5; 7 bases agree with TRBD2. Germline V gene data show CDR1 as LGHNA and CDR2 as YNFKEQ. Unmatched junction bases numbered 5, after V lost 2 bases and J lost 5 bases. The CDR3 is 14 residues long. The DNA for the CDR3 is TGTGCCAGCAGCCAATCAGCGGGGCAGGAGACCCAGTACTTC. It yields the protein CASSQSAGQETQYF.

The chain links TRBV6-5 to TRBJ2-7; 7 nucleotides align to TRBD1. J gave up 7 bases and V 1 base, and 7 bases lay outside the gene matches. Germline CDR1 is MNHEY and CDR2 is SVGAGI. The CDR3 length is 14 residues. Written as DNA, the CDR3 is TGTGCCAGCAGTTACTTTAGGACAGGTTGGGAGCAGTACTTC. This translates into CASSYFRTGWEQYF.

This clone is a singleton in its sample. The chain joins TRBV4-1 to TRBJ2-5; D possibly corresponds to TRBD2 (7 bases). Per germline, CDR1 MGHRA and CDR2 YSYEKL. Trimming took 0 bases from V and 5 from J, leaving 16 bases between them. The CDR3 length is 16 residues. The CDR3 here is CASSQELRGGAETQYF. In DNA form, the CDR3 reads TGCGCCAGCAGCCAAGAATTGAGGGGGGGGGCGGAGACCCAGTACTTC.

On this clone: The same CDR3 can be traced to other DNA sequences in this sample. The CDR3 reads CASSSTGSSYEQYF. The CDR3 DNA reads TGCGCCAGCAGCTCTACAGGGAGCTCCTACGAGCAGTACTTC. The genes are TRBV5-1 and TRBJ2-7; a possible D gene is TRBD1 (6 bases). The V gene lost 3 bases and the J gene lost 0 bases, with 10 bases spanning the gap. The CDR3 sequence is 14 residues long. Germline assignment: CDR1 SGHRS and CDR2 YFSETQ.

J is TRBJ2-1 and V is TRBV19; TRBD2 matches 13 bases. V was clipped by 7 bases and J by 7 bases; unmatched bases: 4. Per germline, CDR1 LNHDA and CDR2 SQIVND (reference sequence). This CDR3 region has 14 residues. The CDR3 sequence: CASTPGLAGNEQFF. DNA of the CDR3: TGTGCCAGTACCCCGGGACTAGCGGGGAATGAGCAGTTCTTC.

This clone was recorded a few times. The chain uses TRBV5-8 and TRBJ2-7; D ambiguous. In germline, CDR1 is SGHTS, CDR2 YDEGEE. Trimming pared 4 bases from V and 7 bases from J, leaving 9 bases between. The CDR3 is 11 residues long. Here the CDR3 DNA reads TGTGCCAGCAGCGGGTTGAGGGAGCAGTACTTC. It is translated as CASSGLREQYF.

This clone was counted only a few times. DNA of the CDR3: TGTGCCAGCAGCTCAGACGGGGGGCCTAACTACGAGCAGTACTTC. This translates into CASSSDGGPNYEQYF. The chain combines TRBV6-6 with TRBJ2-7; D possibly corresponds to TRBD2 (7 bases). Trimming stripped 6 bases from V and 3 bases from J, with 18 bases between. Germline V lookup: CDR1 MNHNY, CDR2 SVGAGI (reference sequence). The CDR3 totals 15 residues.

This clone was seen a few times. CDR3 DNA: TGCGCCAGCAGCCTGGCCCAGGTCCCCGGCTACGAGCAGTACTTC. It specifies CASSLAQVPGYEQYF. V usage is TRBV5-1 and J usage is TRBJ2-7; D uncertain. There are 15 residues in the CDR3. CDR1 and CDR2 (germline): SGHRS, YFSETQ. V dropped 4 bases and J dropped 3 bases, with 17 bases sitting between them.

CDR3 DNA: TGTGCCAGCAGTTACAGGCAAACCTACGAGCAGTACTTC. Its translation: CASSYRQTYEQYF. The chain combines TRBV27 with TRBJ2-7; D is perhaps TRBD1 (5 bases). V was trimmed by 4 bases and J by 2 bases, leaving 9 bases between them. The CDR3 extends over 13 amino acids. Germline V gene sequence: CDR1 MNHEY, CDR2 SMNVEV (reference sequence).

A note on this clone: At the DNA level, this CDR3 is encoded by other sequences in the same sample as well. The rearrangement links TRBV5-1 to TRBJ2-5; tentative D call: TRBD2 (6 bases). The germline V and J ends were trimmed by 4 bases and 3 bases, with 13 bases remaining between them. The CDR3 is 14 amino acids. The germline V gene encodes CDR1 SGHRS and CDR2 YFSETQ. This CDR3 reads CASSQLRGKETQYF. As DNA, the CDR3 is TGCGCCAGCAGCCAACTGCGGGGAAAAGAGACCCAGTACTTC.